The 5 T cell receptor beta chains listed next were all sequenced from one sample in a study of blood T cell repertoires in COVID-19 (dated by TCRdb to the early 2020s). Libraries were built with the immunoSEQ multiplex PCR assay. TCRdb obtained this table from immuneACCESS and retained in-frame rearrangements with V and J assigned. These tables miss some clones; where compared with another copy, unresolved V genes account for less than half of the shortfall, and the remainder is unexplained. The sample includes about 170,000 clones, with around 87% observed a single time. The ten largest account for roughly 2.4% of the sample. The sequencing input was peripheral blood. Receptors were obtained from an elderly woman with COVID-19, enrolled during active disease.

Here the CDR3 DNA reads TGCGCCAGCAGCTCCTCAGGGGACAGAACAGATACGCAGTATTTT. Translating gives CASSSSGDRTDTQYF. V is TRBV5-1 and J is TRBJ2-3, with 7 bases lining up with TRBD1. Trimming took 3 bases from V and 3 from J; bases not matched to a gene: 7. CDR3 length: 15 amino acids. Per the germline V gene, CDR1 is SGHRS and CDR2 is YFSETQ.

This rearrangement joins TRBV3-1 (or the pseudogene TRBV3-2) to TRBJ2-2; D may be TRBD1 (6 bases). Trimming pared 4 bases from V and 4 bases from J, leaving 10 bases between. Germline V gene sequence: CDR1 LGHDT, CDR2 YNNKEL (reference sequence). The CDR3 length is 14 residues. The CDR3 spells CASSPGHSTGELFF. The CDR3 DNA reads TGTGCCAGCAGCCCGGGACACTCCACCGGGGAGCTGTTTTTT.

The chain employs TRBV28 and TRBJ1-5; D ambiguous. Germline V gene data show CDR1 as MDHEN and CDR2 as SYDVKM. Trimming took 6 bases from V and 7 from J, leaving 13 bases between them. CDR3 length: 13 amino acids. CDR3: CASRPQIRQPQHF. The CDR3 DNA reads TGTGCCAGCAGACCACAAATACGACAGCCCCAGCATTTT.

This chain connects TRBV27 to TRBJ2-7, with 9 nucleotides matching TRBD2. Unmatched junction bases numbered 5, after V lost 5 bases and J lost 6 bases. Germline V gives CDR1 MNHEY, CDR2 SMNVEV (reference sequence). This CDR3 is built from 13 residues. The chain's CDR3 is CASSLLAGPEQYF. The CDR3, as DNA: TGTGCCAGCAGTCTTCTAGCGGGACCCGAGCAGTACTTC.

The chain carries TRBV7-3 and TRBJ2-2; the match to TRBD1 covers 7 bases. Per germline, CDR1 SGHTA and CDR2 FQGTGA. The CDR3 has 15 amino acids. Unmatched junction bases numbered 5, after V lost 2 bases and J lost 5 bases. The CDR3 coding sequence is TGTGCCAGCAGCTTAGACAGGGTGGAAACCGGGGAGCTGTTTTTT. It yields the protein CASSLDRVETGELFF.